This T cell receptor (beta chain) originates from a study of spatial heterogeneity in lung cancer. Study conclusions and caveats: Intratumoral expanded alpha and beta TCR counts were found to track tumor mutation counts.

Germline CDR1 reads GTSNPN; CDR2 reads SVGIG (reference sequence). The V gene lost 0 bases and the J gene lost 1 base, with 7 bases spanning the gap. CDR3 size: 13 residues. TCRdb processed the 5' RACE reads anew with MiXCR; each CDR3 protein has one entry. The sample consists of about 9,800 distinct CDR3 sequences, about 5.7% of them appearing once. Time point indicated: sample taken at primary tumor resection. The cohort: approximately 74 early-stage, untreated non-small cell lung cancer patients. The sequenced material consisted of unsorted whole RNA from tumor, nontumor lung or frozen PBMC. The table lists this clonotype with many counts. Its specificity is not known. This beta chain turned up in a library designed for alpha chains; as an off-target read, its abundance says little.

Here the sequenced sample was lung tumor tissue, taken at surgery. V usage is TRBV30 and J usage is TRBJ2-7, with D possibly being TRBD1 (5 bases). The origin of this receptor is a male donor with early-stage non-small cell lung cancer. The CDR3 loop is CAWSVTASYEQYF. The DNA of the CDR3 is TGTGCCTGGAGTGTGACAGCTTCCTACGAGCAGTACTTC.